The TCR beta chain under discussion was sequenced for a study of blood T cells in healthy people across ages. Germline CDR1 MGHRA, CDR2 YSYEKL. The CDR3 totals 15 residues. V trimming: 1 base; J trimming: 8 bases; junction bases outside the gene matches: 8. Notes on the study in general: Age brought a roughly linear fall in TCR beta diversity measured per million T cells.

This clonotype was seen only a few times. Its antigen is not identified. Each donor supplied around 9.6 milliliters of peripheral blood. A second PCR, run for about 7 to 11 cycles, used a sample-barcoded 5' primer plus a J-beta primer mix. TCRdb fed the 5' RACE reads into MiXCR, producing one record per CDR3 protein. The table records roughly 560,000 distinct CDR3 sequences, around 24% of them present only once. These data were also filed under a second study, of T cells of mothers and their children.

The chain employs TRBV4-1 and TRBJ2-1; TRBD1 matches at 7 bases. Sequenced material: blood. The sequence was obtained from a boy aged 5-17 years in good health. The CDR3 nucleotides are TGCGCCAGCAGCCAAGGAAGTCAGGGGGTATATGAGCAGTTCTTC. Translating gives CASSQGSQGVYEQFF.